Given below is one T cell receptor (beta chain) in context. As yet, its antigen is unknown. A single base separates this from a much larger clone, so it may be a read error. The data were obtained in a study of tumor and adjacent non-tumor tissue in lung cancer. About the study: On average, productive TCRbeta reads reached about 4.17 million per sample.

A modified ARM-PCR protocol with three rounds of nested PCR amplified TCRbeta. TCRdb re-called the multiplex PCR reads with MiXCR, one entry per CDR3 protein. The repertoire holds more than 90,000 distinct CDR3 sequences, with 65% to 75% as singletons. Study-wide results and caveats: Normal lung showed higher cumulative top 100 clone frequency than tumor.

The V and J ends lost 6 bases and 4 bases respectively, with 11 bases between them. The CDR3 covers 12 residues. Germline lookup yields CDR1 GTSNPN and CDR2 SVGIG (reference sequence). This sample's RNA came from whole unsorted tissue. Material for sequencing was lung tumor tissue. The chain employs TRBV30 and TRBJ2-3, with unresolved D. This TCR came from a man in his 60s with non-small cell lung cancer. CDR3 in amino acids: CACSTPADTQYF. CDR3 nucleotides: TGTGCCTGTAGTACCCCCGCAGATACGCAGTATTTT.